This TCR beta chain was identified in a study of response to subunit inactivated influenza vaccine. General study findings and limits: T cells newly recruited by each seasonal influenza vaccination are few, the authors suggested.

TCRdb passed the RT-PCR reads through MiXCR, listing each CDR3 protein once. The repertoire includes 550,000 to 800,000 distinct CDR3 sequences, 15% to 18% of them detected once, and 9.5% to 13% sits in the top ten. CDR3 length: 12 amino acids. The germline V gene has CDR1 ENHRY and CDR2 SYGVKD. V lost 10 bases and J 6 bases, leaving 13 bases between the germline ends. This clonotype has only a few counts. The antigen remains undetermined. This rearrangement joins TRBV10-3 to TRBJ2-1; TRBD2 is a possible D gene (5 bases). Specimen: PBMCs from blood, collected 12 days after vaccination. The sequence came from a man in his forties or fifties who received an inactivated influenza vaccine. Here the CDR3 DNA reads TGTGCCACATCCGGGATAGCCAATGAGCAGTTCTTC. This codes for CATSGIANEQFF.